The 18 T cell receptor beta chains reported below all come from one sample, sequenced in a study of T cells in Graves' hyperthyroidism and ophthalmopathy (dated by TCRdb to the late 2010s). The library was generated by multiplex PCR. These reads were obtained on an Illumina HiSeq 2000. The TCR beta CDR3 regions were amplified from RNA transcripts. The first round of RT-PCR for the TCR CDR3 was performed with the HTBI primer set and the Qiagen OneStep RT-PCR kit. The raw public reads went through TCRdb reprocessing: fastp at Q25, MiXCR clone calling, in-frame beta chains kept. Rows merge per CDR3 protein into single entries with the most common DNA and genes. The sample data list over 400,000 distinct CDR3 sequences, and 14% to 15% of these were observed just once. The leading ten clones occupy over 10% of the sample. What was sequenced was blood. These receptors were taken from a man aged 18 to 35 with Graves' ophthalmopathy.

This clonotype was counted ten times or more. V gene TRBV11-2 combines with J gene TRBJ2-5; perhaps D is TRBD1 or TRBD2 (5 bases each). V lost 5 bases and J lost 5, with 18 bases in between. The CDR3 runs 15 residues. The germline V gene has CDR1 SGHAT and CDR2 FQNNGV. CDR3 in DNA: TGTGCCAGCAGCCCCTTGGGACGAAAGGAGGAGACCCAGTACTTC. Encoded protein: CASSPLGRKEETQYF.

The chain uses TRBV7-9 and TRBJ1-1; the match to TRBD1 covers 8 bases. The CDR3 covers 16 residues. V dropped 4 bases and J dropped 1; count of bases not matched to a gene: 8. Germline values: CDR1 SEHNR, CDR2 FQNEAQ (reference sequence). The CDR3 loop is CASSSDRGWGNTEAFF. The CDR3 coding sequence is TGTGCCAGCAGCTCAGACAGGGGTTGGGGGAACACTGAAGCTTTCTTT.

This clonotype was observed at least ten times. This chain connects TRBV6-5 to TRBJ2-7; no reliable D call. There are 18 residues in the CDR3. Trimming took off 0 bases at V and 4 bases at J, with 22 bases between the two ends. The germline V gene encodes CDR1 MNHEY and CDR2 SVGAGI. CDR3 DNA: TGTGCCAGCAGTTACTCGATCCCAGGACGTTCGGTGGGGTACGAGCAGTACTTC. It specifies CASSYSIPGRSVGYEQYF.

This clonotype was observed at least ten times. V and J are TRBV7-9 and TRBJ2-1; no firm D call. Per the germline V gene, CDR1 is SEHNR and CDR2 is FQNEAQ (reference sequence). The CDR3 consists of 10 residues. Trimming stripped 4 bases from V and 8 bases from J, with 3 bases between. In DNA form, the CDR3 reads TGTGCCAGCAGCTCGGATGAGCAGTTCTTC. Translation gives CASSSDEQFF.

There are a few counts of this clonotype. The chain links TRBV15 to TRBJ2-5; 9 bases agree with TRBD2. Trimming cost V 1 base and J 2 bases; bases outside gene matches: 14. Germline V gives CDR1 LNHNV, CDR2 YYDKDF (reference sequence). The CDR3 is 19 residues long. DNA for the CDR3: TGTGCCACCAGCAGAGGGGCTGGGGCGGGAGGGCGTCGGCAAGAGACCCAGTACTTC. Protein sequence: CATSRGAGAGGRRQETQYF.

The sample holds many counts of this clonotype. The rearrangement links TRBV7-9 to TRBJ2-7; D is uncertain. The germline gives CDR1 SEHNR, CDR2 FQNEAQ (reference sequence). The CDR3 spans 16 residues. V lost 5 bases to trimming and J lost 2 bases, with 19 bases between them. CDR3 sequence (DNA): TGTGCCAGCAGCCCCGCGAAGGGTGGCGGACCCTACGAGCAGTACTTC. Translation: CASSPAKGGGPYEQYF.

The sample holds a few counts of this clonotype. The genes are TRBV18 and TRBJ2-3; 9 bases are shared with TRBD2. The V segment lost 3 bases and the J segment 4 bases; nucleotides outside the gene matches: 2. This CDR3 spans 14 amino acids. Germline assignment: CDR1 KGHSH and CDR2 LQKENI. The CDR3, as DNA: TGTGCCAGCTCACCGAGCGGGAGGCCAGATACGCAGTATTTT. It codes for CASSPSGRPDTQYF.

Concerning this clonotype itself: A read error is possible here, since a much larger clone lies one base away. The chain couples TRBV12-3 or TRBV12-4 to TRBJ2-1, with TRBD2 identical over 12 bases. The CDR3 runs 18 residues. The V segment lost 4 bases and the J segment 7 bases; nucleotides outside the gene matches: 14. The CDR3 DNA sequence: TGTGCCAGCAGTTCCCAGGGACTAGCGGGCACCCTCATGAATGAGCAGTTCTTC. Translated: CASSSQGLAGTLMNEQFF.

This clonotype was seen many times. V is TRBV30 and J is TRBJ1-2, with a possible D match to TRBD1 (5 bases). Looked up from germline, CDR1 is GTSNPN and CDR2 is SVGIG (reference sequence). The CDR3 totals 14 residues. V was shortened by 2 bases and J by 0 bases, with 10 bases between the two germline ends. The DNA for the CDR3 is TGTGCCTGGAGTTTTGGGACTTCTAACTATGGCTACACCTTC. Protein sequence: CAWSFGTSNYGYTF.

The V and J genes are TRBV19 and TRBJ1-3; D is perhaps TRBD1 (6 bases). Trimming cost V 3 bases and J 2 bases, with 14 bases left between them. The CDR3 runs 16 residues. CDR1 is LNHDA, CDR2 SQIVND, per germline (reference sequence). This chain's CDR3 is CASSISGRGTGNTIYF. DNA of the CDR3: TGTGCCAGTAGTATTTCAGGCAGGGGAACTGGAAACACCATATATTTT.

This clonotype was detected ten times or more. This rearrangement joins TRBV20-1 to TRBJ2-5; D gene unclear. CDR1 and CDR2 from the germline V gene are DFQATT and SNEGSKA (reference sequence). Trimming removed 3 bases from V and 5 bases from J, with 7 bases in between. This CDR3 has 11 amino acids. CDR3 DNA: TGCAGTGCTAGGGCCCGGGAGACCCAGTACTTC. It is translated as CSARARETQYF.

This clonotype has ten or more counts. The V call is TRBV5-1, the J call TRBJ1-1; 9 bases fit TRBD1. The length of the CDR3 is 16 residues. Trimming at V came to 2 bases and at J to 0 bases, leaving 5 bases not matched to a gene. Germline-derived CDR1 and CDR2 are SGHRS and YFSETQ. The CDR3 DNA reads TGCGCCAGCAGCTTAACAGGGGGCACAGTGAACACTGAAGCTTTCTTT. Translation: CASSLTGGTVNTEAFF.

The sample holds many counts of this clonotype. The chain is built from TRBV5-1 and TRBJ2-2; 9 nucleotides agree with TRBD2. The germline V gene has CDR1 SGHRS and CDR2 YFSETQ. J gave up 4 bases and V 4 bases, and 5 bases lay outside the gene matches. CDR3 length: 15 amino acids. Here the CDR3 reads CASSDSGSVTGELFF. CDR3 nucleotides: TGCGCCAGCAGCGATAGCGGGAGTGTCACCGGGGAGCTGTTTTTT.

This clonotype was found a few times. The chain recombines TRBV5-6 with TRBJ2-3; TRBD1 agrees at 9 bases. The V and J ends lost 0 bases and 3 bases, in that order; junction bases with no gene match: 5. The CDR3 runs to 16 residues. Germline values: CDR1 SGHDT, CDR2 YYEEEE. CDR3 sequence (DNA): TGTGCCAGCAGCTTGGCCGGGACAGGGTGGACAGATACGCAGTATTTT. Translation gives CASSLAGTGWTDTQYF.

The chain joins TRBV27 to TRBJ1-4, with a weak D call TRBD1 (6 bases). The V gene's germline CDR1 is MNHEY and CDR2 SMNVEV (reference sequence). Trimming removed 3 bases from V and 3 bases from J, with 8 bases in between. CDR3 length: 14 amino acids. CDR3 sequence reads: CASSFRGSNEKLFF. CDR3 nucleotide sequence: TGTGCCAGCAGTTTTAGGGGGTCTAATGAAAAACTGTTTTTT. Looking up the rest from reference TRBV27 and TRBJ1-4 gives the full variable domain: EAQVTQNPRYLITVTGKKLTVTCSQNMNHEYMSWYRQDPGLGLRQIYYSMNVEVTDKGDVPEGYKVSRKEKRNFPLILESPSPNQTSLYFCASSFRGSNEKLFFGSGTQLSVL.

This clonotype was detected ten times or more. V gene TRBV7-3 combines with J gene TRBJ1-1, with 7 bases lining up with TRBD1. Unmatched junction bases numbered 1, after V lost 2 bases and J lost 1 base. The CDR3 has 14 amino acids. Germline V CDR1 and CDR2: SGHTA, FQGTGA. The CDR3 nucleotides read TGTGCCAGCAGCTTAGGGACAGAGAACACTGAAGCTTTCTTT. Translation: CASSLGTENTEAFF.

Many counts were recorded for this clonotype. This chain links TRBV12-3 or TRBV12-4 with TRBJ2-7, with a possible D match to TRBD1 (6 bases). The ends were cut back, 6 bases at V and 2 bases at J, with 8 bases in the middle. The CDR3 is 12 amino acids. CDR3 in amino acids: CASSGQTYEQYF. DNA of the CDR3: TGTGCCAGCAGCGGACAGACCTACGAGCAGTACTTC.

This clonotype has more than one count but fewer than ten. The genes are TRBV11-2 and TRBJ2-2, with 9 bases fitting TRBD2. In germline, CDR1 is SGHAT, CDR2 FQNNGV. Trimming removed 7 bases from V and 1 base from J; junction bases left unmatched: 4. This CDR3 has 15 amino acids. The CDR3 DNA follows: TGTGCCAGCACCGCTAGCGGGGTGAACACCGGGGAGCTGTTTTTT. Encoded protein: CASTASGVNTGELFF. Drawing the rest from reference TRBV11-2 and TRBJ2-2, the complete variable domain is EAGVAQSPRYKIIEKRQSVAFWCNPISGHATLYWYQQILGQGPKLLIQFQNNGVVDDSQLPKDRFSAERLKGVDSTLKIQPAKLEDSAVYLCASTASGVNTGELFFGEGSRLTVL.